The sequence of this TCR beta chain was determined in a study of blood T cell repertoires in COVID-19. Study at large: Samples came from the United States, Italy and Spain, spanning acute and convalescent COVID-19.

This clone was seen once. CDR3 length: 13 amino acids. CDR1 is MNHNY, CDR2 SVGAGI, per germline (reference sequence). The germline V and J ends were trimmed by 7 bases and 2 bases, with 12 bases remaining between them. TCRdb's copy holds only in-frame clones and misses some; the assay was immunoSEQ multiplex PCR. The sample carries about 230,000 clones, 80% to 90% recorded once. Sequenced: peripheral blood. The rearrangement links TRBV6-6 to TRBJ2-7; D is perhaps TRBD1 (5 bases). The TCR originated in a middle-aged man with acute or convalescent COVID-19. CDR3 sequence (DNA): TGTGCCAGCAATATAAACAGGCCCTACGAGCAGTACTTC. Its protein product is CASNINRPYEQYF.